The T cell receptor beta chain under discussion was sequenced for a study of blood T cell repertoires in COVID-19. About the study: From the United States, Italy and Spain came samples of acute and convalescent COVID-19.

Some clones are missing from TCRdb's copy, which holds only in-frame ones; the method was immunoSEQ multiplex PCR. The sample includes approximately 150,000 clones, roughly 84% seen only once; the top ten take roughly 2.2%. Germline lookup yields CDR1 KGHSY and CDR2 FQNENV. The ends were cut back, 0 bases at V and 8 bases at J, with 10 bases in the middle. The CDR3 totals 14 residues. The chain has TRBV16 and TRBJ1-4; D is unclear. Sample: peripheral blood. This sequence originates from a man aged 65 to 85 with acute or convalescent COVID-19. The CDR3 DNA sequence: TGTGCCAGCAGCCAATCCGTTTGGGCAGAAAAACTGTTTTTT. Its protein is CASSQSVWAEKLFF.